The 22 T cell receptor beta chains in this list originate from one sample, sequenced in a study of cytomegalovirus exposure and HLA in healthy donors (dated by TCRdb to the late 2010s). Receptor amplification or capture employed the immunoSEQ multiplex PCR assay. A mixture of 60 forward primers for TCR Vbeta segments and 13 reverse primers for TCR Jbeta segments was used in the multiplex PCR. TCRdb stores this immuneACCESS table with in-frame sequences only. Part of the clones is absent; in the studies checked, under half of the shortfall reflects unresolved V genes, and no reason is known for the rest. The sample has fewer than 200,000 clones on record, roughly 84% of them singletons. Jointly, the top ten make up about 1.5% of the sample. The sample was PBMCs. The receptors were sampled from a male donor in good health and CMV-seronegative.

This clone was detected only once. J is TRBJ2-7 and V is TRBV27; a possible D gene is TRBD2 (5 bases). CDR3 length: 13 residues. Germline values: CDR1 MNHEY, CDR2 SMNVEV (reference sequence). The germline V and J ends were trimmed by 3 bases and 3 bases, with 9 bases remaining between them. The CDR3, as DNA: TGTGCCAGCAGTTTCGGAGCGGACTACGAGCAGTACTTC. Translated, it gives CASSFGADYEQYF.

The rearrangement uses TRBV12-5 and TRBJ2-5; 7 nucleotides align to TRBD1. The DNA matches TRBJ2-7 better at its end, which makes the J call doubtful. The germline V gene encodes CDR1 LGHNT and CDR2 FRNRAP. The CDR3 sequence is 16 residues long. The CDR3 here is CASGFFNYQGDNEQYF. The CDR3 DNA sequence: TGTGCTAGTGGTTTTTTTAATTACCAGGGGGACAACGAGCAGTACTTC.

The V call is TRBV2, the J call TRBJ2-5; perhaps TRBD1 as D (5 bases). This CDR3 is 15 amino acids long. The germline gives CDR1 SNHLY, CDR2 FYNNEI. V gave up 10 bases and J gave up 0 bases, with 18 bases separating them. In DNA, the CDR3 is TGTGCCACTCGGAAGAATGGGGCAGACCAAGAGACCCAGTACTTC. As protein: CATRKNGADQETQYF.

The genes are TRBV5-4 and TRBJ2-2; 9 bases fit TRBD1. Germline CDR1 is SGHNT and CDR2 is YYREEE (reference sequence). V was pared by 4 bases and J by 7 bases, with 8 bases of the junction left unmatched. The CDR3 is made up of 15 amino acids. The CDR3 spells CASSQAGQGIGELFF. In DNA form, the CDR3 reads TGTGCCAGCAGCCAGGCTGGACAGGGGATCGGGGAGCTGTTTTTT.

The CDR3, as DNA: TGTGCCAGCAGTTACTACCATGGGACAGGGGCCTACGAGCAGTACTTC. Translation: CASSYYHGTGAYEQYF. The V and J genes are TRBV6-5 and TRBJ2-7; the match to TRBD1 covers 10 bases. Germline loops: CDR1 MNHEY, CDR2 SVGAGI. After removal of 1 base from V and 2 bases from J, the junction contained 5 bases not matched to a gene. The CDR3 loop spans 16 amino acids.

The chain employs TRBV7-9 and TRBJ2-1; D remains ambiguous. The germline V and J ends were trimmed by 5 bases and 2 bases, with 16 bases remaining between them. Germline V gives CDR1 SEHNR, CDR2 FQNEAQ (reference sequence). The CDR3 length is 16 residues. CDR3 DNA sequence: TGTGCCAGCAGCCCCCGAGGCGGTCTAACCTACAATGAGCAGTTCTTC. Translation gives CASSPRGGLTYNEQFF.

The chain combines TRBV5-6 with TRBJ2-7, with D possibly TRBD2 on 6 matching bases. This CDR3 is built from 15 residues. Trimming removed 4 bases at V and 4 bases at J, with 18 bases between. Germline V lookup: CDR1 SGHDT, CDR2 YYEEEE. Written as DNA, the CDR3 is TGTGCCAGCAGCCTCGGGCAGGCGGGAAAATACGAGCAGTACTTC. It is translated as CASSLGQAGKYEQYF. Supplemented by reference TRBV5-6 and TRBJ2-7, the full variable domain reads DAGVTQSPTHLIKTRGQQVTLRCSPKSGHDTVSWYQQALGQGPQFIFQYYEEEERQRGNFPDRFSGHQFPNYSSELNVNALLLGDSALYLCASSLGQAGKYEQYFGPGTRLTVT.

CDR3 amino acids: CASQGLAGLGDTQYF. The DNA of the CDR3 is TGTGCCAGCCAGGGACTAGCGGGACTAGGGGATACGCAGTATTTT. V gene TRBV6-5 combines with J gene TRBJ2-3, with TRBD2 matching over 13 bases. CDR1 is MNHEY and CDR2 is SVGAGI in the germline V gene. J lost 6 bases, V lost 8 bases, and 8 bases had no gene match. This CDR3 has 15 residues.

This clone was recorded a few times. This rearrangement joins TRBV5-1 to TRBJ2-3, with 11 nucleotides matching TRBD2. Germline assignment: CDR1 SGHRS and CDR2 YFSETQ. The CDR3 has 14 amino acids. Trimming removed 8 bases from V and 2 bases from J; junction bases left unmatched: 4. The CDR3: CASASGGPTDTQYF. CDR3 sequence (DNA): TGCGCCAGTGCTAGCGGGGGGCCCACAGATACGCAGTATTTT.

The CDR3 spells CASRWRGDNEQFF. CDR3 sequence (DNA): TGTGCCAGCAGATGGCGGGGCGACAATGAGCAGTTCTTC. The V gene is TRBV6-1, the J gene TRBJ2-1; D is possibly TRBD2 (6 bases). Per the germline V gene, CDR1 is MNHNS and CDR2 is SASEGT. V lost 6 bases and J lost 5, with 11 bases in between. The length of the CDR3 is 13 residues.

The chain combines TRBV29-1 with TRBJ1-1, with 9 bases identical to TRBD1. Trimming cost V 4 bases and J 10 bases; bases outside gene matches: 10. CDR3 length equals 13 residues. Germline V gives CDR1 SQVTM, CDR2 ANQGSEA. CDR3: CSVGDREPKGAFF. Written as DNA, the CDR3 is TGCAGCGTTGGGGACAGGGAGCCTAAGGGAGCTTTCTTT.

The chain has TRBV29-1 and TRBJ2-2; 11 nucleotides align to TRBD2. The CDR3 runs to 16 residues. After removal of 4 bases from V and 7 bases from J, the junction contained 11 bases not matched to a gene. Germline CDR1 SQVTM, CDR2 ANQGSEA. The CDR3 is CSVAGVTSGSVGELFF. CDR3 sequence (DNA): TGCAGCGTTGCCGGGGTTACTAGCGGGAGTGTCGGGGAGCTGTTTTTT.

The count of this clone is one. The chain couples TRBV7-9 to TRBJ2-2, with D uncertain. The CDR3 spans 11 residues. Trimming removed 5 bases at V and 6 bases at J, with 4 bases between. The germline gives CDR1 SEHNR, CDR2 FQNEAQ (reference sequence). In DNA, the CDR3 is TGTGCCAGCAGCCCGGCCGGGGAGCTGTTTTTT. This encodes CASSPAGELFF.

The chain couples TRBV6-4 to TRBJ2-2; tentatively, D is TRBD1 (5 bases). Trimming shortened V by 2 bases and J by 7 bases, and 8 bases separated the two germline ends. CDR1 MRHNA and CDR2 SNTAGT come from the germline V gene. The CDR3 runs 13 residues. CDR3 region: CASSDEGVGELFF. In nucleotides, the CDR3 is TGTGCCAGCAGTGACGAAGGGGTCGGGGAGCTGTTTTTT.

This clone occurred once. The chain couples TRBV5-1 to TRBJ2-7; D not certain. V was clipped by 5 bases and J by 2 bases, with 14 bases between them. Looked up from germline, CDR1 is SGHRS and CDR2 is YFSETQ. This CDR3 spans 14 amino acids. The CDR3 is CASSLRVSTYEQYF. The CDR3 DNA reads TGCGCCAGCAGTCTTCGGGTATCAACCTACGAGCAGTACTTC. The complete variable domain, with remaining parts taken from reference TRBV5-1 and TRBJ2-7, reads KAGVTQTPRYLIKTRGQQVTLSCSPISGHRSVSWYQQTPGQGLQFLFEYFSETQRNKGNFPGRFSGRQFSNSRSEMNVSTLELGDSALYLCASSLRVSTYEQYFGPGTRLTVT.

The rearrangement links TRBV5-1 to TRBJ2-1; D is ambiguous. There are 13 residues in the CDR3. From germline, CDR1 is SGHRS and CDR2 YFSETQ. V was pared by 4 bases and J by 7 bases, with 12 bases between. CDR3 DNA sequence: TGCGCCAGCAGCCCTCTGGCGGTAAATGAGCAGTTCTTC. Translation gives CASSPLAVNEQFF.

This chain joins TRBV5-4 and TRBJ2-2, with D possibly being TRBD2 (7 bases). The CDR3 loop spans 17 amino acids. V was shortened by 4 bases and J by 4 bases, with 20 bases between the two germline ends. Germline values: CDR1 SGHNT, CDR2 YYREEE (reference sequence). The CDR3 DNA follows: TGTGCCAGCAGCCCCCCGGGGGCGGGAGCGTCCACCGGGGAGCTGTTTTTT. Translation gives CASSPPGAGASTGELFF.

This clone was recorded once. The genes are TRBV10-2 and TRBJ2-3, with D maybe TRBD2 (6 bases). The CDR3 has 13 residues. Germline CDR1 is WSHSY and CDR2 is SAAADI. V gave up 7 bases and J gave up 1 base, with 9 bases separating them. CDR3 region: CASTGGGTDTQYF. The CDR3 nucleotides are TGCGCCAGCACCGGCGGGGGCACAGATACGCAGTATTTT.

V gene TRBV15 combines with J gene TRBJ1-2; 10 positions match TRBD1. V dropped 1 base and J dropped 4; count of bases not matched to a gene: 6. Germline V CDR1 and CDR2: LNHNV, YYDKDF (reference sequence). CDR3 length equals 16 residues. DNA of the CDR3: TGTGCCACCAGCAGAGCACCGGGACAGGGGTCCTATGGCTACACCTTC. Amino acids: CATSRAPGQGSYGYTF.

The chain has TRBV18 and TRBJ1-2; 9 nucleotides line up with TRBD1. CDR1 is KGHSH, CDR2 LQKENI, per germline. Trimming took 3 bases from V and 11 from J; bases not matched to a gene: 1. CDR3 length: 11 residues. The CDR3: CASSPDRGYTF. In DNA, the CDR3 is TGTGCCAGCTCACCGGACAGGGGATACACCTTC.

This clone was counted a single time. The chain joins TRBV7-2 to TRBJ1-6; 7 bases line up with TRBD1. From germline, CDR1 is SGHTA and CDR2 FQGNSA. The CDR3 sequence is 15 residues long. Trimming cost V 1 base and J 10 bases; bases outside gene matches: 7. The CDR3 loop reads CASSLGRGKGSPLHF. CDR3 DNA sequence: TGTGCCAGCAGCTTAGGCAGGGGGAAAGGGTCACCCCTCCACTTT.

This clone was recorded a few times. This sequence joins TRBV14 and TRBJ1-2, with 8 positions matching TRBD1. The CDR3 runs 15 residues. CDR1 SGHDN and CDR2 FVKESK come from the germline V gene. After removal of 2 bases from V and 4 bases from J, the junction contained 6 bases not matched to a gene. The CDR3 region has the DNA TGTGCCAGCAGCCAACATCCAGGGGGCAGCTATGGCTACACCTTC. Its protein product is CASSQHPGGSYGYTF.